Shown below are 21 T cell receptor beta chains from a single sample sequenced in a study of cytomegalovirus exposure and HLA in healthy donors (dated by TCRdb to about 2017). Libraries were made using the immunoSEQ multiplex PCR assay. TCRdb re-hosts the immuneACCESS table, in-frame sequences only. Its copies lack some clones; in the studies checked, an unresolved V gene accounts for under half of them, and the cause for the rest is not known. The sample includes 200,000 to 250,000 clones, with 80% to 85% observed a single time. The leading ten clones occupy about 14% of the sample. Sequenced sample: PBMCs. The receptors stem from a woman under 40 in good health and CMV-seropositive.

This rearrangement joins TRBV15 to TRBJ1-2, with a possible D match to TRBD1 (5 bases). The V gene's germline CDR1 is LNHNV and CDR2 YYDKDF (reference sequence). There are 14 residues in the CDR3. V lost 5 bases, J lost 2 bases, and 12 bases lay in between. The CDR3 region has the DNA TGTGCCACCAGCTATGGGACGGAGAACTATGGCTACACCTTC. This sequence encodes CATSYGTENYGYTF.

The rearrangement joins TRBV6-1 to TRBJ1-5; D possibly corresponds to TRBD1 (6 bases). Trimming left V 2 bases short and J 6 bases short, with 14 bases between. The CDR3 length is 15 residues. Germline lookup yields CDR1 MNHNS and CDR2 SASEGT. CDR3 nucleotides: TGTGCCAGCAGTGAACAGCCAGGGGAAGGTCAGCCCCAGCATTTT. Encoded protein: CASSEQPGEGQPQHF.

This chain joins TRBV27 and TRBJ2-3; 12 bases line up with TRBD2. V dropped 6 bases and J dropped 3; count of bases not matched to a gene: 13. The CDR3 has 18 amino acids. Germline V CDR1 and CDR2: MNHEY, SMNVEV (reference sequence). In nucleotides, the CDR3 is TGTGCCAGCAGCCCCGCCCGGACTAGCGGGATTGGAACAGATACGCAGTATTTT. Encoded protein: CASSPARTSGIGTDTQYF.

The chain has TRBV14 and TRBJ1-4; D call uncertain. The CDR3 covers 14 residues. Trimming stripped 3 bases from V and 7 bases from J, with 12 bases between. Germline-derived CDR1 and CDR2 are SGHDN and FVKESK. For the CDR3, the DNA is TGTGCCAGCAGCCAGCGGCGAGAGGGTGAAAAACTGTTTTTT. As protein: CASSQRREGEKLFF.

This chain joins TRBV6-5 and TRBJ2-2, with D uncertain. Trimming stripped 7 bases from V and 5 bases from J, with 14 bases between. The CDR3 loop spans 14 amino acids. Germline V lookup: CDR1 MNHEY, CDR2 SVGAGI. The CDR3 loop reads CASTISSWTGELFF. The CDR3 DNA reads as TGTGCCAGCACCATTAGCTCGTGGACCGGGGAGCTGTTTTTT.

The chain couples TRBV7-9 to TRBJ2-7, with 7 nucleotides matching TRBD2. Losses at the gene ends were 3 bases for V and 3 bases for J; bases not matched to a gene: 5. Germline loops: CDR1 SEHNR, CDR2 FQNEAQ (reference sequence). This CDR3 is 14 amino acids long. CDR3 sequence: CASSFTGRIYEQYF. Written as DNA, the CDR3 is TGTGCCAGCAGCTTCACCGGGAGGATCTACGAGCAGTACTTC. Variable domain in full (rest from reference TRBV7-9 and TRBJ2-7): DTGVSQNPRHKITKRGQNVTFRCDPISEHNRLYWYRQTLGQGPEFLTYFQNEAQLEKSRLLSDRFSAERPKGSFSTLEIQRTEQGDSAMYLCASSFTGRIYEQYFGPGTRLTVT.

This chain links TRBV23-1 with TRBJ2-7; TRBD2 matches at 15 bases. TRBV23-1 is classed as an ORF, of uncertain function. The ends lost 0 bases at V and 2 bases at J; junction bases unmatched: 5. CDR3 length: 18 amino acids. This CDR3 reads CASSQSGLAGGPTYEQYF. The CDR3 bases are TGCGCCAGCAGTCAATCGGGACTAGCGGGAGGCCCAACCTACGAGCAGTACTTC.

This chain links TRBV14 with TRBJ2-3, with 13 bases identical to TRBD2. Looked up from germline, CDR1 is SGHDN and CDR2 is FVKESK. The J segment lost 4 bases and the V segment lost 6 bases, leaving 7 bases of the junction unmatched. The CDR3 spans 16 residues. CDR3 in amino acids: CASRSGLAGVSDTQYF. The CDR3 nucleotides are TGTGCCAGCAGATCCGGACTAGCGGGAGTCTCAGATACGCAGTATTTT.

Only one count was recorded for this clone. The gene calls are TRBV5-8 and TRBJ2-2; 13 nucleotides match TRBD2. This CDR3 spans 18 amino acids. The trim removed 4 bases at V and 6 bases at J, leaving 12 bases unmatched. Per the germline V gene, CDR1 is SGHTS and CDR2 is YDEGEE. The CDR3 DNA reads TGTGCCAGCAGCCCTGGCCGGACTAGCGGGAGTGGCCCCGGGGAGCTGTTTTTT. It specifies CASSPGRTSGSGPGELFF.

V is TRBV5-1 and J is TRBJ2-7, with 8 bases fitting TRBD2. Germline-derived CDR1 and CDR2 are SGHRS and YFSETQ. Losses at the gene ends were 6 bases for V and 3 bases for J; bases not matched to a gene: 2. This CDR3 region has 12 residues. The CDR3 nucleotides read TGCGCCAGCAATGCGGGAGGCTACGAGCAGTACTTC. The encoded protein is CASNAGGYEQYF. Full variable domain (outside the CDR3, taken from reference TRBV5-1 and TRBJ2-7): KAGVTQTPRYLIKTRGQQVTLSCSPISGHRSVSWYQQTPGQGLQFLFEYFSETQRNKGNFPGRFSGRQFSNSRSEMNVSTLELGDSALYLCASNAGGYEQYFGPGTRLTVT.

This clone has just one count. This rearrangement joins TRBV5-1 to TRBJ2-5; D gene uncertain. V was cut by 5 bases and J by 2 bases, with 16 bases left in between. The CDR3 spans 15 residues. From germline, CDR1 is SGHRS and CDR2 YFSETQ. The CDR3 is CASSSTGLQQETQYF. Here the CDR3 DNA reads TGCGCCAGCAGTTCGACGGGCCTACAACAAGAGACCCAGTACTTC.

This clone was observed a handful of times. The CDR3 spells CASSFQSTGELFF. CDR3 nucleotide sequence: TGTGCCAGCAGCTTTCAATCCACCGGGGAGCTGTTTTTT. This sequence joins TRBV7-3 and TRBJ2-2; the D is unclear. V shed 3 bases and J shed 4 bases, with 6 bases lying between them. The CDR3 extends over 13 amino acids. Germline V gene lookup returns CDR1 SGHTA and CDR2 FQGTGA.

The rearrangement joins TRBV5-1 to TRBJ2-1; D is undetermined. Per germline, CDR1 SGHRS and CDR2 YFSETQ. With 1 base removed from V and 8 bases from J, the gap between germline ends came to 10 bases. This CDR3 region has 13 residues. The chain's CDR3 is CASSLTVDDEQFF. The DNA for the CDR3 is TGCGCCAGCAGCTTGACCGTAGACGATGAGCAGTTCTTC.

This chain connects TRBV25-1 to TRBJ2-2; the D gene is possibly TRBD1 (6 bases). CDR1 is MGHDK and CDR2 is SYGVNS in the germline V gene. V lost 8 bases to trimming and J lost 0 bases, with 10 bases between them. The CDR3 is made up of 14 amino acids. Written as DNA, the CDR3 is TGTGCCAGCGGACAGCTTGCGAACACCGGGGAGCTGTTTTTT. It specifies CASGQLANTGELFF. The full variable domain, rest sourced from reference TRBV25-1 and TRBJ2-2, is EADIYQTPRYLVIGTGKKITLECSQTMGHDKMYWYQQDPGMELHLIHYSYGVNSTEKGDLSSESTVSRIRTEHFPLTLESARPSHTSQYLCASGQLANTGELFFGEGSRLTVL.

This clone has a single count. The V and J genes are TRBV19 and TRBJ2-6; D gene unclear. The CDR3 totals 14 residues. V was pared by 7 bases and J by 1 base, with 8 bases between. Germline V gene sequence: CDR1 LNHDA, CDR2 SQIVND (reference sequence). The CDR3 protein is CASIASSGANVLTF. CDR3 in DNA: TGTGCCAGTATTGCGAGTTCTGGGGCCAACGTCCTGACTTTC.

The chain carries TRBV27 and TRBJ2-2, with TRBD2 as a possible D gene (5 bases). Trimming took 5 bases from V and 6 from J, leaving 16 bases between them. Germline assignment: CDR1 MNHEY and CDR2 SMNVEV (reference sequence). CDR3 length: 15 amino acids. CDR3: CASSIGEQLAGELFF. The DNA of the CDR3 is TGTGCCAGCAGTATCGGGGAACAGCTCGCCGGGGAGCTGTTTTTT.

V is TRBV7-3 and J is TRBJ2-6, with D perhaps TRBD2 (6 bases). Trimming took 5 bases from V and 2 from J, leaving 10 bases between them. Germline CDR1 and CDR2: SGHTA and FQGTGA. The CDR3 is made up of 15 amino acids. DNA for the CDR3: TGTGCCAGCAGCACTAGCAGAGCTGGGGCCAACGTCCTGACTTTC. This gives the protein CASSTSRAGANVLTF. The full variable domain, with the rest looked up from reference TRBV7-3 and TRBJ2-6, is GAGVSQTPSNKVTEKGKYVELRCDPISGHTALYWYRQSLGQGPEFLIYFQGTGAADDSGLPNDRFFAVRPEGSVSTLKIQRTERGDSAVYLCASSTSRAGANVLTFGAGSRLTVL.

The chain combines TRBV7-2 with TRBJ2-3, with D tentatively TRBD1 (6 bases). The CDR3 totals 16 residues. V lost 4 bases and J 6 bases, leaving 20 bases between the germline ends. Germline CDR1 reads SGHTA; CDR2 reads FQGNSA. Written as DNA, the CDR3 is TGTGCCAGCAGCTCACAGAGCCAGGGGAAGTTGGATACGCAGTATTTT. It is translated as CASSSQSQGKLDTQYF.

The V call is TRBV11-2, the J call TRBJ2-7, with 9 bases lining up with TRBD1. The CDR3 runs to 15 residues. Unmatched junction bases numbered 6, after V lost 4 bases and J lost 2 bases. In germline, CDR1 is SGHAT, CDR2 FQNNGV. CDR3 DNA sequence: TGTGCCAGCAGCTCGACCGGGACAGGGACCTACGAGCAGTACTTC. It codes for CASSSTGTGTYEQYF.

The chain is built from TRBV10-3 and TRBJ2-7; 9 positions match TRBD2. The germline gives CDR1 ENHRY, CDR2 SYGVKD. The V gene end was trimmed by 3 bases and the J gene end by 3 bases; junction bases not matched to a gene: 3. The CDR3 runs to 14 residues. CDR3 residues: CAISDWREGYEQYF. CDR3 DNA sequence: TGTGCCATCAGTGATTGGCGGGAGGGCTACGAGCAGTACTTC.

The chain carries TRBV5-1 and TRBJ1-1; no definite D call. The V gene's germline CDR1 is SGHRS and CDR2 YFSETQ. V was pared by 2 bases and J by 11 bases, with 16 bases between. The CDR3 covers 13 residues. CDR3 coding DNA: TGCGCCAGCAGCTTTGACTCGGTATCGAGGGCTTTCTTT. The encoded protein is CASSFDSVSRAFF.